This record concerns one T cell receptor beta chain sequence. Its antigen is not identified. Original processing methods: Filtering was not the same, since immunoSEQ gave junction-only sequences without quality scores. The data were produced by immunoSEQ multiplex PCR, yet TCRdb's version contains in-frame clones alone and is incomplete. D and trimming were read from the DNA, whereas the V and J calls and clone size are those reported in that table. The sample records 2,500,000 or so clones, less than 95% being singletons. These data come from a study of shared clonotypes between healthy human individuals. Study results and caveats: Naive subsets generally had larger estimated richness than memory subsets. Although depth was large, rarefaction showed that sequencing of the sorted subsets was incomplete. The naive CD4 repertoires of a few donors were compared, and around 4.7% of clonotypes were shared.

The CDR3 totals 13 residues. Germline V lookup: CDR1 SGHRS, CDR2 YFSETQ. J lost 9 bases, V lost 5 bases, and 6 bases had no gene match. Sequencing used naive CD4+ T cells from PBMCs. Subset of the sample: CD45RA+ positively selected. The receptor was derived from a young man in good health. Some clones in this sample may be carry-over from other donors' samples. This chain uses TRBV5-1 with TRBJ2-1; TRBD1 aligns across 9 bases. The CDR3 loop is CASRAGTGIEQFF. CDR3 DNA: TGCGCCAGCAGGGCCGGGACAGGGATTGAGCAGTTCTTC.